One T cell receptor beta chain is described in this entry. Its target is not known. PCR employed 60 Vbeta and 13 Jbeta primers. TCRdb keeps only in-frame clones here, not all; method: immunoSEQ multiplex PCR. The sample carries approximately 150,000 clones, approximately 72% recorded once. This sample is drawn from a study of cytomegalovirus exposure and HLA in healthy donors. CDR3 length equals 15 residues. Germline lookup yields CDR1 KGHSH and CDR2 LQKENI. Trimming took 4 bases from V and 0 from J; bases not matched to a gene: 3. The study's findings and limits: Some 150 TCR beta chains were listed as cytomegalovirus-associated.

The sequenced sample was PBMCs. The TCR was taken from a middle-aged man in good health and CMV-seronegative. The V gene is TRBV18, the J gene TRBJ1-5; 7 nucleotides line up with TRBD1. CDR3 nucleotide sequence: TGTGCCAGCTCACAACAGGGGACTAGCAATCAGCCCCAGCATTTT. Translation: CASSQQGTSNQPQHF.